This T cell receptor (beta chain) was observed in a study of cytomegalovirus exposure and HLA in healthy donors (dated by TCRdb to between 2016 and 2019). Regarding the study in general: According to an earlier analysis of several hundred of the donors, some 180 million T cells yielded 90 million to 140 million unique TCR beta sequences and 276 Gb of sequence data. An early release that covered fewer than 800 HLA-typed donors contained approximately 300 gigabases of sequencing data and some 87 million unique TCR sequences. The genetic ancestry cluster associated with self-reported Caucasian donors included about 84% of the roughly 360 genotyped donors. The aim of the study was to test whether cataloging public T cell receptors could identify signatures of past pathogen exposure. The study used immunosequencing to profile the T cell repertoires of approximately 640 subjects and linked those repertoires to cytomegalovirus serostatus. A separate validation cohort of approximately 120 different subjects was used in addition to the roughly 670-subject first cohort. To predict cytomegalovirus infection status, the study brought together high-throughput TCR immunosequencing, statistical association of individual TCRs with disease status, and machine learning. A later analysis re-analyzed previously published TCR beta repertoires from roughly 600 donors and added high-resolution HLA genotyping to study TCR occurrence patterns. Rather than drawing on any new phenotypic data, the later analysis identified candidate immune exposures from TCR beta sequences and the way those sequences occurred across donors. To decide whether each TCR beta V gene segment behaved as functional or pseudogenic, an earlier analysis of fewer than 750 of the donors relied on high-throughput TCR beta sequencing. Donor age, sex, ethnicity and CMV serostatus were collected together with the repertoire data. In a later genetic analysis, genome-wide SNP genotypes for about 55% of the roughly 700 donors were used, and that subset was treated as a discovery cohort. Every repertoire in the discovery cohort had been generated on one and the same sequencing platform. Both class I and class II loci were covered by HLA typing, at four-digit resolution. Typing coverage varied by locus: 629-630 donors for A, B, C, DRB1 and DQB1; approximately 560 for DQA1; nearly 610 for DPA1; approximately 490 for DPB1. A handful of DR-DQ haplotypes were handled as single units for association and clustering because linkage in the cohort was strong. Among some 400 genotyped donors of the cohort, an average of roughly 230,000 unique TCR beta nucleotide sequences was sequenced per donor, of which about 19% were non-productive.

This clone is a singleton in its sample. It lacks a known antigen. Base qualities are not provided; no much larger clone lies one nucleotide away. The cohort was made up of 500 to 850 healthy bone marrow donors. At the time of sampling, every cohort member was nominally healthy, though immune exposures that went unrecorded were likely present. The donor was CMV seronegative and belonged to the group of several hundred seronegative cohort members. A peripheral blood sample was provided by each donor, and peripheral blood mononuclear cells were used for TCR beta sequencing. Genomic DNA extraction from the blood cell samples was performed with the Qiagen DNeasy Blood Extraction Kit. Summary of the overall study and its limitations: In a later analysis, TCR association rates were found to vary across HLA loci, with the most associated TCRs seen for DRB1 alleles and the fewest for HLA-C alleles. The presence/absence analyses assumed that sequencing depth was roughly uniform across donors, and that assumption may not be true. This cohort had only TCR beta chains sequenced, and the lack of alpha or paired-chain data limited which features could be detected. Correlated functional status among segregating V segments might reflect linkage disequilibrium, but an unknown experimental factor could not be ruled out. In vitro tests confirmed that a few of the cytomegalovirus-associated TCR beta chains recognize cytomegalovirus antigens. A further reported finding was that TCR beta sequences accurately predicted the HLA-A and HLA-B alleles for most subjects in the first cohort. In a later genetic analysis, fewer N-insertions in productive TCRs were reported among donors in an Asian-associated ancestry cluster than the roughly 640-donor mean. A later analysis found that most CMV-associated TCR beta chains appeared HLA-restricted, with HLA associations seemingly driven largely by CMV exposure. In a later analysis, several top co-occurrence clusters were reported to appear linked to parvovirus B19, influenza, CMV and Epstein-Barr virus. Because counts were too low, seventeen rarely observed V segments, including chromosome 9 orphons, were excluded from the earlier analysis of 587 of the donors. Cytomegalovirus status was reported to be diagnosed by the classifier with high specificity and sensitivity in both the original and validation cohorts. Most TCR sequences were observed very rarely across donors, whereas some public TCRs were present in many individuals. At a false discovery rate of 0.05, a later analysis linked 16,000 or so TCR beta sequences to specific HLA alleles. In the study, 150 to 200 TCR beta chains were listed as associated with cytomegalovirus. Because some donors lacked HLA typing at each locus, the association tests relied only on the typed subset. The sequencing pipeline was judged likely to have produced a cluster of highly shared sequence variants as a technical artifact. CMV serostatus was the only immune exposure information available for the cohort. The authors suggested that the approach could potentially be extended to other disease states and immunological phenotypes. Compared with equally common non-associated chains, HLA-associated TCR beta chains in a later analysis were more clonally expanded and had lower generation probabilities. An earlier analysis of approximately 600 of the donors showed that most TCR beta V segments appeared in productive rearrangements either about 87% or about 30% of the time, which broadly matched IMGT annotations. When HLA alleles, especially DR and DQ, strongly co-occurred, attributing TCR associations to individual alleles was difficult. Some IMGT-functional V segments, including TRBV6-2 and TRBV6-3, could not be told apart with the 87-base-pair reads, so those segments were excluded. A later genetic analysis associated a missense DCLRE1C variant with V-gene and J-gene trimming of TCR beta chains, and an independent cohort replicated the association.

The library was produced with the immunoSEQ multiplex PCR assay. For the multiplex PCR, a mixture combining 60 forward primers for TCR Vbeta segments and 13 reverse primers for TCR Jbeta segments was used. The CDR3 region of rearranged TCR beta genes was amplified from genomic DNA with a multiplex PCR assay. Amplified TCR beta libraries were sequenced as 87-base-pair reads on the Illumina HiSeq System. On the study's bioinformatics: A later analysis counted around 72 million unique TCR beta chains across the approximately 700 repertoires, and some 11 million of these chains were shared by at least two donors. Raw reads were error-corrected and collapsed into unique sequences by a nearest-neighbor algorithm in which closely related sequences were merged to remove PCR and sequencing errors. To assign V, D and J gene segments, CDR3 sequences were aligned to IMGT reference sequences. Each retained sequence needed at least a six-nucleotide match to both a V gene segment and a J gene segment. Rearrangements were classified as productive when the CDR3 lacked stop codons and remained in frame with V and J, and all other rearrangements were classified as non-productive. CDR3 was defined by IMGT convention, running from the second conserved V-encoded cysteine to the conserved J-encoded phenylalanine. The earlier analysis of 587 of the donors excluded sequences that lacked an unambiguous match to a single V gene segment. An earlier analysis of 500 to 700 of the donors classified V segments as functional when productive rearrangements were above 56.7% and as segregating when the standard deviation between donors was above 5%. To diagnose cytomegalovirus status from the catalog of TCR beta chain sequences, a statistical classification framework was built. A later analysis assigned V and J genes by comparing TCR nucleotide sequences with IMGT/GENE-DB human TR gene sequences. A later analysis assigned CDR3 sequences and most-parsimonious VDJ recombination scenarios with the TCRdist pipeline. In a later analysis, each TCR beta chain was defined by its CDR3 amino acid sequence together with its V-gene family, and reads without a unique V-gene family were excluded. As a way to deal with suspected cross-contamination and a sequencing artifact, a later analysis dropped 500 to 700 nucleotide sequences that were highly shared and had low generation probability. A later analysis calculated a clonal expansion index for each public chain from normalized within-repertoire ranks of inferred template counts. In a later analysis, generation probabilities were computed using a VDJ recombination model fitted to out-of-frame rearrangements, and the results were checked against IGoR. A later analysis scored TCR-TCR, TCR-HLA and TCR-CMV co-occurrence with hypergeometric tests, applying a repertoire-size bias correction to TCR pairs. A later analysis estimated false discovery rates by permuting HLA or CMV assignments 20 times. In a later analysis, co-occurring TCRs were grouped using DBSCAN, and TCRdist sequence similarity was added for clustering within HLA-allele-positive subsets. For co-occurrence clustering, repertoires with fewer than 30,000 or more than 120,000 public chains were excluded, along with 4 to 6 repertoires with anomalous nucleotide sharing. What TCRdb holds here is the immuneACCESS table cut down to in-frame rearrangements. Part of the clones is not present; checked against another copy, under half of the missing clones reflect an unresolved V gene, and the others are unexplained. The D gene and trimming were derived from the DNA, and the V and J assignments and clone size from that table. The sample yields a few hundred thousand clones; roughly four fifths were counted once. The ten top clones hold around 1.4% of the sample.

The trim is 3 bases for V and 0 bases for J, with a gap of 14 bases between the germline ends. The CDR3 spans 16 residues, from the cysteine through the phenylalanine. The retained sequence is limited to the CDR3, 48 bases, with the frame set at the first base. CDR1 and CDR2 were assigned from the germline V gene as SGHVS and FNYEAQ. Here the chain combines TRBV7-6 and TRBJ1-1, with TRBD1 tentatively as D gene (6 bases match). The clonotype was recovered from a girl between 5 and 17 years old in good health and CMV-seronegative. Sequenced: PBMCs. The CDR3 in this case is CASSLLKDSMNTEAFF. The base sequence is TGTGCCAGCAGCTTGCTGAAGGACAGTATGAACACTGAAGCTTTCTTT.